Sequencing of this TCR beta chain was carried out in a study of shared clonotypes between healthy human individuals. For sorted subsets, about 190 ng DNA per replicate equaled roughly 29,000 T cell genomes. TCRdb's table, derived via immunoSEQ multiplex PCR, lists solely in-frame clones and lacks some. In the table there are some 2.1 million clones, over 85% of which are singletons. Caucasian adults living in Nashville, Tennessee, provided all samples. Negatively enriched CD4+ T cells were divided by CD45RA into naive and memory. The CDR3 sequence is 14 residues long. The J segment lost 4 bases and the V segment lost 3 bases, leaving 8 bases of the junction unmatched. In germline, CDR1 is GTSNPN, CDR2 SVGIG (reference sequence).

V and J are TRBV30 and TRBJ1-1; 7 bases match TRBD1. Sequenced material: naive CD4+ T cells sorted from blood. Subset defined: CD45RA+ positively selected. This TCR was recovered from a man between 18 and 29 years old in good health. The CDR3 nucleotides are TGTGCCTGGAGGGAACAGGGGTTGGGCACTGAAGCTTTCTTT. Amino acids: CAWREQGLGTEAFF.